These T cell receptor beta chains were read from a single sample in a study of siplizumab effects on memory and regulatory T cells. No antigen is known for these receptors. TCRdb keeps only in-frame clones here, not all; method: immunoSEQ multiplex PCR. In the table there are more than 12,000 clones, 40% to 45% of which are singletons. The sample taken for sequencing was CFSE-low (dividing) CD4+ T cells sorted from an allogeneic mixed lymphocyte reaction. The origin of the receptors is a human donor in good health; the cells came from an allogeneic mixed lymphocyte reaction. Some clones in this sample may be carry-over from other donors' samples. Each CDR3 is given with its conserved first and last residue. The D gene is left open where the match is weak.

d_call: TRBD2; j_call: TRBJ2-5; v_call: TRBV7-6; cdr3_aa: CASSLAGGFRETQYF
d_call: TRBD2; j_call: TRBJ2-7; v_call: TRBV5-8; cdr3_aa: CASSPAGLAGGNEQYF
d_call: .; j_call: TRBJ2-3; v_call: TRBV18; cdr3_aa: CTSSPGGSGATDTQYF
d_call: .; j_call: TRBJ2-2; v_call: TRBV7-9; cdr3_aa: CASSLVGPGELFF
d_call: .; j_call: TRBJ1-1; v_call: TRBV6-4; cdr3_aa: CASSRLMNTEAFF
d_call: .; j_call: TRBJ1-5; v_call: TRBV28; cdr3_aa: CASRMGGDQPQHF
d_call: .; j_call: TRBJ2-3; v_call: TRBV7-3; cdr3_aa: CASSHQYGTATDTQYF
d_call: .; j_call: TRBJ1-1; v_call: TRBV10-3; cdr3_aa: CAISDPDGRNTEAFF
d_call: TRBD1; j_call: TRBJ1-6; v_call: TRBV19; cdr3_aa: CASNGQGGNSPLHF
d_call: .; j_call: TRBJ2-1; v_call: TRBV6-6; cdr3_aa: CASRSGAGEFNEQFF
d_call: .; j_call: TRBJ2-7; v_call: TRBV7-2; cdr3_aa: CASSPRGGGAGGSYEQYF
d_call: TRBD2; j_call: TRBJ2-3; v_call: TRBV19; cdr3_aa: CASSIAASGRDTQYF
d_call: .; j_call: TRBJ1-5; v_call: TRBV7-3; cdr3_aa: CASSLGAGNQPQHF
d_call: TRBD1; j_call: TRBJ1-3; v_call: TRBV28; cdr3_aa: CASSAPTGGFSGNTIYF
d_call: TRBD2; j_call: TRBJ2-7; v_call: TRBV28; cdr3_aa: CASSAPSASGRLYEQYF
d_call: .; j_call: TRBJ1-3; v_call: TRBV6-5; cdr3_aa: CASATTGPSGNTIYF
d_call: .; j_call: TRBJ1-1; v_call: TRBV5-8; cdr3_aa: CASSLFRGSTEAFF
d_call: .; j_call: TRBJ2-3; v_call: TRBV5-6; cdr3_aa: CASSPRLSSGDTQYF
d_call: .; j_call: TRBJ2-1; v_call: TRBV6-5; cdr3_aa: CASGPKGYNEQFF
d_call: .; j_call: TRBJ2-7; v_call: TRBV5-1; cdr3_aa: CASSLRGNYEQYF
d_call: TRBD2; j_call: TRBJ2-5; v_call: TRBV2; cdr3_aa: CASLLGGETQYF
d_call: TRBD2; j_call: TRBJ2-1; v_call: TRBV7-9; cdr3_aa: CAGSAGGNGNEQFF
d_call: TRBD1; j_call: TRBJ2-7; v_call: TRBV5-1; cdr3_aa: CASSVTRDRGRSEQYF
d_call: .; j_call: TRBJ1-2; v_call: TRBV7-9; cdr3_aa: CASSTRGDANYGYTF
d_call: .; j_call: TRBJ1-1; v_call: TRBV18; cdr3_aa: CASSPQDKLAFF
d_call: .; j_call: TRBJ1-6; v_call: TRBV25-1; cdr3_aa: CASSPQSSYNSPLHF
d_call: .; j_call: TRBJ1-5; v_call: TRBV6-5; cdr3_aa: CASSYSWQLHQPQHF
d_call: TRBD2; j_call: TRBJ2-1; v_call: TRBV27; cdr3_aa: CASSRLANYNEQFF
d_call: .; j_call: TRBJ1-5; v_call: TRBV28; cdr3_aa: CASSFGNRQSNQPQHF
d_call: .; j_call: TRBJ2-3; v_call: TRBV4-2; cdr3_aa: CASSRRRGMGPDTQYF
d_call: .; j_call: TRBJ2-2; v_call: TRBV28; cdr3_aa: CASSFLGSGSGELFF
d_call: .; j_call: TRBJ2-5; v_call: TRBV5-4; cdr3_aa: CASSLSMETQYF
d_call: TRBD1; j_call: TRBJ2-3; v_call: TRBV5-1; cdr3_aa: CASKQGARGDTQYF
d_call: .; j_call: TRBJ2-7; v_call: TRBV6-5; cdr3_aa: CASSPRRGSYEQYF
d_call: TRBD1; j_call: TRBJ1-2; v_call: TRBV27; cdr3_aa: CASKGVRQGDGYTF
d_call: .; j_call: TRBJ2-3; v_call: TRBV19; cdr3_aa: CASSIFGVSVADTQYF
d_call: .; j_call: TRBJ1-6; v_call: TRBV5-1; cdr3_aa: CASSLIVRSRDASYNSPLHF
d_call: .; j_call: TRBJ1-2; v_call: TRBV14; cdr3_aa: CASSQELGAYGYTF
d_call: TRBD2; j_call: TRBJ2-7; v_call: TRBV11-3; cdr3_aa: CASSSPALGLAGRHEQYF
d_call: TRBD2; j_call: TRBJ2-2; v_call: TRBV19; cdr3_aa: CASRAGGYTGELFF
d_call: .; j_call: TRBJ1-3; v_call: TRBV7-9; cdr3_aa: CASSFEYSGNTIYF
d_call: TRBD2; j_call: TRBJ2-1; v_call: TRBV11-2; cdr3_aa: CASSHIPPLAGFGNEQFF
d_call: .; j_call: TRBJ2-3; v_call: TRBV5-1; cdr3_aa: CASSLETDTQYF
d_call: .; j_call: TRBJ2-3; v_call: TRBV7-3; cdr3_aa: CASSSRAQANTQYF
d_call: TRBD1; j_call: TRBJ1-2; v_call: TRBV7-9; cdr3_aa: CASSLADRGRYGYTF
d_call: TRBD2; j_call: TRBJ2-2; v_call: TRBV11-2; cdr3_aa: CASSPAGPKLAGATGELFF
d_call: TRBD2; j_call: TRBJ2-1; v_call: TRBV11-3; cdr3_aa: CASSASGKMNEQFF
d_call: .; j_call: TRBJ2-5; v_call: TRBV9; cdr3_aa: CASSVAPDRETQYF
d_call: TRBD1; j_call: TRBJ2-1; v_call: TRBV5-1; cdr3_aa: CASSLNPQRDRWNNEQFF
d_call: .; j_call: TRBJ1-5; v_call: TRBV6-6; cdr3_aa: CASRSNQPQHF
d_call: .; j_call: TRBJ2-7; v_call: TRBV18; cdr3_aa: CASSPGGNEQYF
d_call: .; j_call: TRBJ2-1; v_call: TRBV11-2; cdr3_aa: CASRPDWSSYNEQFF
d_call: .; j_call: TRBJ2-2; v_call: TRBV28; cdr3_aa: CASSSGLGRGHTGELFF
d_call: TRBD1; j_call: TRBJ1-1; v_call: TRBV6-6; cdr3_aa: CASSNQGEGTEAFF
d_call: TRBD1; j_call: TRBJ1-1; v_call: TRBV25-1; cdr3_aa: CASSPRTGGHTEAFF
d_call: .; j_call: TRBJ2-5; v_call: TRBV27; cdr3_aa: CASSLSSLPQETQYF